The 3 T cell receptor beta chains presented below share a single source sample, sequenced in a study of T-cell memory formation after mild COVID-19. TCRdb ran MiXCR on the 5' RACE reads and lists one entry per CDR3 protein. The sample includes about 390,000 distinct CDR3 sequences, about 15% seen only once; the top ten take 20% to 25%. The sample comprised PBMCs or a T cell subset sorted from them (not recorded which). All receptors derive from a man younger than 35 who had mild COVID-19 (a few samples of this study predate the infection). Cell type and time point are not known.

The chain is built from TRBV18 and TRBJ2-7; D unclear. Per the germline V gene, CDR1 is KGHSH and CDR2 is LQKENI. The CDR3 loop spans 12 amino acids. With 6 bases removed from V and 0 bases from J, the gap between germline ends came to 6 bases. CDR3 in amino acids: CASSDNSYEQYF. CDR3 nucleotide sequence: TGTGCCAGCTCCGACAACTCCTACGAGCAGTACTTC. The entire variable domain, with the rest obtained from reference TRBV18 and TRBJ2-7, is as follows: NAGVMQNPRHLVRRRGQEARLRCSPMKGHSHVYWYRQLPEEGLKFMVYLQKENIIDESGMPKERFSAEFPKEGPSILRIQQVVRGDSAAYFCASSDNSYEQYFGPGTRLTVT.

This clonotype was counted a few times. V usage is TRBV7-2 and J usage is TRBJ2-3; 10 nucleotides line up with TRBD2. The germline gives CDR1 SGHTA, CDR2 FQGNSA. The V gene end was trimmed by 5 bases and the J gene end by 2 bases; junction bases not matched to a gene: 10. This CDR3 contains 17 residues. The CDR3, as DNA: TGTGCCAGCAGCCCATCGACTAGCGGGTATTACACAGATACGCAGTATTTT. Protein product: CASSPSTSGYYTDTQYF. The entire variable domain, with the rest obtained from reference TRBV7-2 and TRBJ2-3, is as follows: GAGVSQSPSNKVTEKGKDVELRCDPISGHTALYWYRQSLGQGLEFLIYFQGNSAPDKSGLPSDRFSAERTGGSVSTLTIQRTQQEDSAVYLCASSPSTSGYYTDTQYFGPGTRLTVL.

The V and J genes are TRBV20-1 and TRBJ1-2; 8 nucleotides match TRBD1. Germline V lookup: CDR1 DFQATT, CDR2 SNEGSKA (reference sequence). J gave up 8 bases and V 0 bases, and 5 bases lay outside the gene matches. There are 13 residues in the CDR3. The CDR3 protein is CSAREATGDGYTF. The CDR3 nucleotides are TGCAGTGCTAGAGAGGCGACAGGGGACGGCTACACCTTC.